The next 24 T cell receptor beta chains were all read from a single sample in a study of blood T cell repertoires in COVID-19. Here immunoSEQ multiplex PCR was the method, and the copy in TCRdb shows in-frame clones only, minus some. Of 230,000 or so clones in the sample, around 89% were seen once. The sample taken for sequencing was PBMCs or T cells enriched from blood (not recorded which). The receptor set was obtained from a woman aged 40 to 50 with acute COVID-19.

The CDR3 reads CASSQGALVSTDTQYF. The CDR3 DNA reads as TGTGCCAGCAGCCAGGGGGCCCTCGTTAGCACAGATACGCAGTATTTT. The chain combines TRBV11-3 with TRBJ2-3; 8 nucleotides line up with TRBD1. Germline V gene sequence: CDR1 SGHNT, CDR2 YENEEA. This CDR3 contains 16 residues. V shed 5 bases, J shed 0 bases, and the junction held 7 bases outside the gene matches.

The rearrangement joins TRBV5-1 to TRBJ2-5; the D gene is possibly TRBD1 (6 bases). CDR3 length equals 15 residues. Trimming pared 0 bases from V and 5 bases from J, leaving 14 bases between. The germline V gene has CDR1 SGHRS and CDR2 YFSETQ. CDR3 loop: CASSLENRAGETQYF. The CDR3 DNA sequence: TGCGCCAGCAGCTTGGAGAACAGGGCTGGGGAGACCCAGTACTTC.

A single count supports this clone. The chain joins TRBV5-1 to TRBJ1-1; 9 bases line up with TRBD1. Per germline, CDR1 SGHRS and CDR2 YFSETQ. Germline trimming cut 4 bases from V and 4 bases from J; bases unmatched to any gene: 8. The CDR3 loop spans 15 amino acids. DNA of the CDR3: TGCGCCAGCAGCGTCGGACAGGGGATCCTCACTGAAGCTTTCTTT. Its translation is CASSVGQGILTEAFF.

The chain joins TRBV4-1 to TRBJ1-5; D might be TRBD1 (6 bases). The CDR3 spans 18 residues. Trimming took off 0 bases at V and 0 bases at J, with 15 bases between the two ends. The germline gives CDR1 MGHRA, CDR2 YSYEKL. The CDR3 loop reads CASSQDGAGTLSNQPQHF. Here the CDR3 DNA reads TGCGCCAGCAGCCAAGATGGTGCCGGGACACTTAGCAATCAGCCCCAGCATTTT.

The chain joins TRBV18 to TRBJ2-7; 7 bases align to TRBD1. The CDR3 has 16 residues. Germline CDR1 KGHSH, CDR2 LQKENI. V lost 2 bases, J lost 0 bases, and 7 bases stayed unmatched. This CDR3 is CASSPEQGYSSYEQYV. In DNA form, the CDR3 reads TGTGCCAGCTCACCAGAACAGGGGTACAGCTCCTACGAGCAGTACGTC.

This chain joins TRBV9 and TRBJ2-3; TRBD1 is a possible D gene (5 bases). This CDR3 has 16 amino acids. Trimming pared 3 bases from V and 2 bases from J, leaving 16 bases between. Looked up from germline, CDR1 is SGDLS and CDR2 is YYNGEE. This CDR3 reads CASSANSVGATDTQYF. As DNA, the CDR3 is TGTGCCAGCAGCGCTAATTCCGTTGGGGCCACAGATACGCAGTATTTT.

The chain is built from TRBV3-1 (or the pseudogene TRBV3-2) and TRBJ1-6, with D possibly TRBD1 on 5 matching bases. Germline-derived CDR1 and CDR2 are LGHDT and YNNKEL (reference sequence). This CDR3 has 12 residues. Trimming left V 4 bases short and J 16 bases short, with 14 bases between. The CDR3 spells CASSPSGGELHF. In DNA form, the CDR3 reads TGTGCCAGCAGCCCTTCCGGGGGGGAACTCCACTTT.

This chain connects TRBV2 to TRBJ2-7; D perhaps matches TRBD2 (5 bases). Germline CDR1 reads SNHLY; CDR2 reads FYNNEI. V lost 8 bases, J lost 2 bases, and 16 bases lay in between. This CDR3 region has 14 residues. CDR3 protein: CASSPFSGPYEQYV. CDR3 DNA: TGTGCCAGCTCACCTTTCAGCGGCCCCTACGAGCAGTACGTC.

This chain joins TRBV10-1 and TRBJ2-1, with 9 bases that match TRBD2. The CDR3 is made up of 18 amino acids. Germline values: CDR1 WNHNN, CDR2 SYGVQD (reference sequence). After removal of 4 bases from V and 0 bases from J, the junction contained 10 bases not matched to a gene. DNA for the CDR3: TGCGCCAGCAGTGCTGCTAGCGGGACCGCCAGCTCCTACAATGAGCAGTTCTTC. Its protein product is CASSAASGTASSYNEQFF.

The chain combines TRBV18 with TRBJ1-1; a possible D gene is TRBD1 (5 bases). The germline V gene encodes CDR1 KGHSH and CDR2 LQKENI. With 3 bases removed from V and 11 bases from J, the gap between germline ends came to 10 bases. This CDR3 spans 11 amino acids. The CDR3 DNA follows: TGTGCCAGCTCACCGGGGCTAGGCGCTTTCTTT. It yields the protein CASSPGLGAFF.

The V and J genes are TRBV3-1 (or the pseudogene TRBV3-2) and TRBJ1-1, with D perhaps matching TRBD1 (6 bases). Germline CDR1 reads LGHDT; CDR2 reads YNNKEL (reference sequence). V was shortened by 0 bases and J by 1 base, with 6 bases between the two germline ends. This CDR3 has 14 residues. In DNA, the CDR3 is TGTGCCAGCAGCCAAGACAGGGGGAACACTGAAGCTTTCTTT. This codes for CASSQDRGNTEAFF.

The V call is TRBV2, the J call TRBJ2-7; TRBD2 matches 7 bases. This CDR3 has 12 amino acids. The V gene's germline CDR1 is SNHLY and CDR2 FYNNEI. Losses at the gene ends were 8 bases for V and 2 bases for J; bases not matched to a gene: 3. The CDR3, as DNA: TGTGCCAGCGCGGGGGAACCCTACGAGCAGTACTTC. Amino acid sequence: CASAGEPYEQYF.

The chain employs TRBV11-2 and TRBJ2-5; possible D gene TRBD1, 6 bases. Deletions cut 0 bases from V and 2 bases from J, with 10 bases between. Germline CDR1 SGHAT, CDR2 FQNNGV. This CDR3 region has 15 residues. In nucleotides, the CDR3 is TGTGCCAGCAGCTTAGATCCCAGGGGTCAAGAGACCCAGTACTTC. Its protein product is CASSLDPRGQETQYF.

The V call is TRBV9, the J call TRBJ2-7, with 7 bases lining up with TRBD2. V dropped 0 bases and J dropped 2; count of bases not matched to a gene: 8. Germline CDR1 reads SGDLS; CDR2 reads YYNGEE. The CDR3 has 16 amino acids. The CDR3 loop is CASSVDSGDYTYEQYF. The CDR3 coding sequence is TGTGCCAGCAGCGTAGATTCCGGGGACTATACCTACGAGCAGTACTTC.

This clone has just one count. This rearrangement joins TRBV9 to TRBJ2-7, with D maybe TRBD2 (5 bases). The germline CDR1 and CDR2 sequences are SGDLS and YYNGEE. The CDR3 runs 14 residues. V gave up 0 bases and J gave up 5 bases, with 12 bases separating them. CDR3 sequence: CASSVGVGVHEQYF. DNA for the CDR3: TGTGCCAGCAGCGTAGGAGTGGGAGTCCACGAGCAGTACTTC.

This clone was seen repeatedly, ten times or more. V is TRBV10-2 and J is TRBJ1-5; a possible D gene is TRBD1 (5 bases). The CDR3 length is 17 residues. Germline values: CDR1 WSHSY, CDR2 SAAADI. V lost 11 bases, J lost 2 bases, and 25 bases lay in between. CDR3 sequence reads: CAGLYRRLTRGNQPQHF. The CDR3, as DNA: TGCGCCGGACTATACAGGCGACTCACTAGGGGCAATCAGCCCCAGCATTTT.

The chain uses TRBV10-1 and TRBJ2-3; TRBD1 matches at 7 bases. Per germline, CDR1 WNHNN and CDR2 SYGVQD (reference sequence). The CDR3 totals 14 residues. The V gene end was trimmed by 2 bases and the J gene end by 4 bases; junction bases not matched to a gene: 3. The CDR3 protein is CASSEVRGPDTQYF. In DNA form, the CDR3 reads TGCGCCAGCAGTGAGGTTAGGGGGCCAGATACGCAGTATTTT.

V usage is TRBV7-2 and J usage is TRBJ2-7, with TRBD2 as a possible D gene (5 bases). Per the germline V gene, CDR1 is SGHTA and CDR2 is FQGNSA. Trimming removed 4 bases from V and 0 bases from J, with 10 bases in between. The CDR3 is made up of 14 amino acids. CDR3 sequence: CASSSGGSSYEQYF. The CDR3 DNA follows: TGTGCCAGCAGCTCCGGCGGGTCCTCCTACGAGCAGTACTTC.

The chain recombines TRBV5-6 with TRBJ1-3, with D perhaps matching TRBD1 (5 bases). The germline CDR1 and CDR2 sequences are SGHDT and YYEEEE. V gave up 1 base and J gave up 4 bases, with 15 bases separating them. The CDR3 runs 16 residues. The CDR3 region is CASSLPQGAVGNTIYF. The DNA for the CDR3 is TGTGCCAGCAGCTTGCCTCAAGGGGCCGTCGGAAACACCATATATTTT.

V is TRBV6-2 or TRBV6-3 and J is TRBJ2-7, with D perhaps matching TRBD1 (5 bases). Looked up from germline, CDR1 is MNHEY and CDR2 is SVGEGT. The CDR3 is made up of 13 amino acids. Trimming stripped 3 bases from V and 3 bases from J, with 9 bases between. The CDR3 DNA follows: TGTGCCAGCAGTTATTTGGGGCACTACGAGCAGTACGTC. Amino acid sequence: CASSYLGHYEQYV.

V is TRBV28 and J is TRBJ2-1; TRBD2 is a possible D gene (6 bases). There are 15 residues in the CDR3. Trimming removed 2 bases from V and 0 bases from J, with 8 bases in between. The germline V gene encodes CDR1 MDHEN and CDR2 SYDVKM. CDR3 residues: CASSLRGGSYNEQFF. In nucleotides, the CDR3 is TGTGCCAGCAGTTTAAGGGGAGGCTCCTACAATGAGCAGTTCTTC.

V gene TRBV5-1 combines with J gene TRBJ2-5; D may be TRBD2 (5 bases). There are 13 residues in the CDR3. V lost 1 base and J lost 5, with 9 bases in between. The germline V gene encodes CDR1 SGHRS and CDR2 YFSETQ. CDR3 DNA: TGCGCCAGCAGCTTGTACGGCGGGGAGACCCAGTACTTC. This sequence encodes CASSLYGGETQYF.

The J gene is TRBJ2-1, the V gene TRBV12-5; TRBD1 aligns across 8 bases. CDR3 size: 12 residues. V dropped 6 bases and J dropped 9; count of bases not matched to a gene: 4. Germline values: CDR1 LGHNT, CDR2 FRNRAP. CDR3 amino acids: CASGQGQGEQFF. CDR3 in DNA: TGTGCTAGTGGACAAGGACAGGGTGAGCAGTTCTTC.

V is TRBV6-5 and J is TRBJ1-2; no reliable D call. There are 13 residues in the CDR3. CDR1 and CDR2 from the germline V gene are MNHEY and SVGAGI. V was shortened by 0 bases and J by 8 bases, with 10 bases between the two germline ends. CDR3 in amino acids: CASSYSSGGGYTF. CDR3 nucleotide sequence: TGTGCCAGCAGTTACTCGAGCGGTGGCGGCTACACCTTC.